This TCR beta chain is from a study of CXCR3-negative and CXCR3-positive naive CD8 T cells. The overall study: Collectively, the libraries yielded 140 million or so TRB reads in total, at about 1.5 +/- 0.3 million per library.

5' RACE with UMI labels generated the TRB cDNA libraries. TCRdb reprocessed the 5' RACE reads and reports one entry per CDR3 protein, with no DNA. Its clone listing holds about 51,000 distinct CDR3 sequences. Naive CD8+ T cells showed CD45RO-CCR7+CD27+CD95-. With regard to this clonotype: The antigen is not known.

The germline V gene has CDR1 MNHEY and CDR2 SVGAGI. The CDR3 is 13 amino acids. Points from the study as a whole: The TRB CDR3s that CXCR3-positive naive cells carried were more hydrophobic than those of CXCR3-negative naive cells. Relative to memory CD8+ cells, whose diversity was much lower, both naive subsets had comparably high diversity. Naive subsets expressed similar surface CD5; TRB CDR3 features served to infer TCR strength.

The V call is TRBV6-5, the J call TRBJ2-3; TCRdb selects TRBD1, and the lack of DNA leaves this call unchecked. Sequencing used naive CXCR3+ CD8+ T cells from blood. Subset reported: CD45RO-CCR7+CD27+CD95- naive CD8+ T cells expressing CXCR3 (TNR3+). The sequence came from a human donor in good health. Some clones in this sample may be carry-over from other donors' samples. The CDR3 reads CASSTGGTDTQYF.